This T cell receptor (beta chain) was recovered during a study of CD8+CD57+ T cells in acquired aplastic anemia (dated by TCRdb to 2017 to 2018). Regarding the study in general: Extracted DNA from sorted CD4+ and CD8+ cells averaged 3.2 ug, ranging from 0.2 to 27.4 ug.

Profiling of TCR beta VDJ combinations and CDR3 sequences used genomic DNA as the template. TCR repertoire sequencing was run on an Illumina HiSeq 2000. Turning to the authors' computational methods: Repertoires were assessed using TRBV/TRBJ rearrangement plots, CDR3 size and DJ length profiles, and Simpson's diversity index. Whichever DNA sequence was most abundant in the deep sequencing data was defined as the immunodominant clone. CDR3 amino acid sequences were screened for sharing across subjects and compared with published repertoires and the VDJdb database. Using fastp trimming at Q25 and MiXCR clonotype assembly, TCRdb reanalyzed the public sequencing data and kept in-frame beta chains. A single entry per CDR3 protein holds the most common genes and DNA from its merged rows. TCRdb's processing, not the authors' own work, is the source of the V and J calls. The sample includes 250,000 to 350,000 distinct CDR3 sequences, with 45% to 70% observed a single time. The top ten hold approximately 8.2% of the sample.

For this clonotype: The specificity of this receptor is unknown. Base quality data are lacking; no much larger clone is found one base away.

The full study reports these points: Although 25 to 30 CD8+ CDR3 sequences were shared by patients and controls, these sequences appeared highly expressed in patients and within the immunodominant clones of patients. CD8+ Simpson's diversity did not differ significantly between patients and healthy controls (P=0.060).

The study deep-sequenced TCR repertoires of sorted CD4+ and CD8+ blood T cells from severe aplastic anemia patients and healthy subjects. Ficoll-Paque density gradient centrifugation was used to isolate peripheral blood mononuclear cells. Before DNA extraction, CD4+ and CD8+ T cells were sorted with FACS or magnetic beads. Trimming leaves V shorter by 3 bases and J shorter by 3 bases, with the junction holding 8 bases beyond the gene matches. CDR1 and CDR2 are drawn from the germline V gene (reference sequence): DFQATT, SNEGSKA. Taken from cysteine to phenylalanine, the CDR3 has 14 residues. Kept here is only the CDR3 DNA, which spans 42 bases and is read in frame from base 1.

Sequencing was done on a sample of sorted CD4+, CD8+, or CD8+CD57+ T cells (not recorded which) from PBMCs. The chain is made from TRBV20-1 and TRBJ2-7; 7 central nucleotides agree with TRBD1. The source of this sequence is a human donor with severe aplastic anemia or a healthy control (not recorded which). Here is the DNA: TGCAGTGCTAGGAAAAGGGACAGTTTCTACGAGCAGTACTTC. It translates to CSARKRDSFYEQYF.